This is a list of T cell receptor beta chains from one sample in a study of cytomegalovirus exposure and HLA in healthy donors. TCRdb keeps only in-frame clones here, not all; method: immunoSEQ multiplex PCR. Of approximately 170,000 clones in the sample, 70% to 90% were seen once. The material sequenced was PBMCs. The receptors here all came from a man aged 25-45 years in good health and CMV-seropositive. The CDR3 runs from the conserved cysteine through the conserved F or W. Fields, in order: CDR3 protein, J gene, V gene.

CDR3: CASSEDWSSGNTIYF
J: TRBJ1-3
V: TRBV25-1

CDR3: CASSYRSPPPYEQYF
J: TRBJ2-7
V: TRBV19

CDR3: CASSLRVAAQTDTQYF
J: TRBJ2-3
V: TRBV11-3

CDR3: CASSPPGTDQETQYF
J: TRBJ2-5
V: TRBV18

CDR3: CASSSSTGRKDTQYF
J: TRBJ2-3
V: TRBV28

CDR3: CASSPDRAPNYGYTF
J: TRBJ1-2
V: TRBV7-2

CDR3: CASSQDSHSYNEQFF
J: TRBJ2-1
V: TRBV4-3

CDR3: CASSLVGTSMAGELFF
J: TRBJ2-2
V: TRBV5-4

CDR3: CASSYNRGSTDTQYF
J: TRBJ2-3
V: TRBV5-1

CDR3: CASSFAKPGNTIYF
J: TRBJ1-3
V: TRBV7-2

CDR3: CASSPRPGDLTEAFF
J: TRBJ1-1
V: TRBV18

CDR3: CASSLAGTGGINEQFF
J: TRBJ2-1
V: TRBV5-4

CDR3: CASSPIDGTSGRFWETQYF
J: TRBJ2-5
V: TRBV7-9

CDR3: CASSLERVAEAFF
J: TRBJ1-1
V: TRBV7-2

CDR3: CSAREDSPQYF
J: TRBJ2-3
V: TRBV20-1

CDR3: CASSPHRGHYGYTF
J: TRBJ1-2
V: TRBV4-3

CDR3: CASSQDRGQGLYGYTF
J: TRBJ1-2
V: TRBV4-1

CDR3: CASSLNSYEQYF
J: NA
V: TRBV5-6

CDR3: CASSEIGSNYGYTF
J: TRBJ1-2
V: TRBV6-1

CDR3: CASSIPDRGPYNEQFF
J: TRBJ2-1
V: TRBV19

CDR3: CASSLDPGLMNTEAFF
J: TRBJ1-1
V: TRBV11-3

CDR3: CASTRSSGNTIYF
J: TRBJ1-3
V: TRBV10-2